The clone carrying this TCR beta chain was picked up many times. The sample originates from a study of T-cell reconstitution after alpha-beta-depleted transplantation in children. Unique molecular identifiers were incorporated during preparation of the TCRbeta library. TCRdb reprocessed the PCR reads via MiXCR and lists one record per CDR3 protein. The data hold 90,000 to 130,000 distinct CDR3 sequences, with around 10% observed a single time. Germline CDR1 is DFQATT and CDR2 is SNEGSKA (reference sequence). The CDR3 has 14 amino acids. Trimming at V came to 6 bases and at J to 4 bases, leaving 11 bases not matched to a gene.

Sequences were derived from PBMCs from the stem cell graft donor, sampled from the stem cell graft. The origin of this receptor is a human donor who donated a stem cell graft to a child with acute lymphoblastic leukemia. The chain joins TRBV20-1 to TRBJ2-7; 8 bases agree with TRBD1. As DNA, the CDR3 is TGCAGTGCCATCGGGACAGGTGGGAAGTACGAGCAGTACTTC. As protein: CSAIGTGGKYEQYF.